Sequencing of this T cell receptor (beta chain) was carried out in a study of identifying expanded T cells in peripheral blood. Overall study findings and caveats: Variance in clone template counts between roughly two-week samples significantly increased with total template count across all healthy donors.

Sequencing was performed with immunoSEQ multiplex PCR; in TCRdb, only in-frame clones are kept and a portion is missing. The data show 60,000 to 65,000 clones, approximately 83% seen once. A word on this clone: The antigen is not known.

With V trimmed by 6 bases and J by 4 bases, 12 bases remained unmatched. Germline V lookup: CDR1 SGHAT, CDR2 FQNNGV. This CDR3 region has 16 residues. The sequenced sample was blood. This rearrangement joins TRBV11-2 to TRBJ1-1; 9 nucleotides agree with TRBD1. This receptor was identified in a person aged 18 to 70 in good health. DNA for the CDR3: TGTGCCAGCAGTCTTACAGGGGGCGAAAGGGCCACTGAAGCTTTCTTT. It encodes CASSLTGGERATEAFF.